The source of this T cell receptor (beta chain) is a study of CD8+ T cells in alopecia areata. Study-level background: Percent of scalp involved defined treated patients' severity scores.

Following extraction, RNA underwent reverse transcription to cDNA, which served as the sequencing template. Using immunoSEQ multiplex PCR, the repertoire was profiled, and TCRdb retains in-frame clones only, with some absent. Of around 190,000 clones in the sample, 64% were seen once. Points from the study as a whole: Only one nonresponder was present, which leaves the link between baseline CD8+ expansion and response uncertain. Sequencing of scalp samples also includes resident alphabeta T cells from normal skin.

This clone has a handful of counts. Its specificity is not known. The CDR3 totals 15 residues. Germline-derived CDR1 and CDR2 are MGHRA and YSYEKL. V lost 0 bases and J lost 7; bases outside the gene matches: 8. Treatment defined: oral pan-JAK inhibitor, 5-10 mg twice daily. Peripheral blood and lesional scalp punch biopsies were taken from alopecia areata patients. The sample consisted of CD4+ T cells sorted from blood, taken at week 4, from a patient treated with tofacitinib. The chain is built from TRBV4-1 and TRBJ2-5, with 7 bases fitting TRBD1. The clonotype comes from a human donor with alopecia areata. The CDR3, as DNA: TGCGCCAGCAGCCAAGAAAGGGGGCGAGAAGGGACCCAGTACTTC. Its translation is CASSQERGREGTQYF.